This T cell receptor beta chain appears in the sequencing data of a study of T cell repertoires in cytomegalovirus infection. Turning to the study itself: CMV infection and matching HLA type were both indicated by public TCR beta signatures. Study-wide points: Within the response measured ex vivo, HLA-C-restricted CMV-specific TCR beta clonotypes were dominant.

MiXCR was run by TCRdb on the reads, yielding one entry per CDR3 protein. The sample includes around 200,000 distinct CDR3 sequences, approximately 18% of them seen just once. Trimming left V 0 bases short and J 5 bases short, with 7 bases between. Germline values: CDR1 MNHNY, CDR2 SVGAGI (reference sequence). The CDR3 totals 13 residues. This clonotype showed up just a few times. What it recognizes is unknown. The TCR comes from a human donor in good health (CMV status not recorded). Some clones in this sample may be carry-over from other donors' samples. This chain links TRBV6-6 with TRBJ1-2; D not resolved. What was sequenced was CD8+ T cells from PBMCs. The CDR3 bases are TGTGCCAGCAGTTACTCTTCGGAGTATGGCTACACCTTC. Encoded protein: CASSYSSEYGYTF.